This T cell receptor (beta chain) stems from a study of T cell repertoires in cytomegalovirus infection. MiXCR was run by TCRdb on the reads, yielding one entry per CDR3 protein. The sample holds roughly 230,000 distinct CDR3 sequences, about 20% seen once. This CDR3 is built from 15 residues. The germline V and J ends were trimmed by 7 bases and 0 bases, with 15 bases remaining between them. The sample was CD8+ T cells from PBMCs. The chain joins TRBV12-3 or TRBV12-4 to TRBJ1-1, with D perhaps matching TRBD1 (5 bases). This TCR was sampled from a human donor in good health (CMV status not recorded). Some clones in this sample may be carry-over from other donors' samples. CDR3 residues: CASTTGTAMNTEAFF. The DNA for the CDR3 is TGTGCCAGCACTACCGGGACCGCTATGAACACTGAAGCTTTCTTT.